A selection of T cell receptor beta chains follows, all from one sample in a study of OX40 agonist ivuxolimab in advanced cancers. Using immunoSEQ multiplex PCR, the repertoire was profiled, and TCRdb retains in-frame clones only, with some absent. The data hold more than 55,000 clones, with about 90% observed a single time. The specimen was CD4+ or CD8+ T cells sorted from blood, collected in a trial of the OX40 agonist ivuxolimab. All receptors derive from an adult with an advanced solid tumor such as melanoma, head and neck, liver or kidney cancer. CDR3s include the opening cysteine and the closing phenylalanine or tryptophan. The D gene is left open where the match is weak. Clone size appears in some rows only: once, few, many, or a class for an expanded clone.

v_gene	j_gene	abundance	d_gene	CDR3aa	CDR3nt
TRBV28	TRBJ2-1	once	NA	CASPDGSLDEQFF	TGTGCCAGCCCGGATGGGAGTTTAGACGAGCAGTTCTTC
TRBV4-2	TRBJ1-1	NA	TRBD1	CASSQGDRGLAEAFF	TGTGCCAGCAGCCAAGGGGACAGGGGTTTGGCTGAAGCTTTCTTT
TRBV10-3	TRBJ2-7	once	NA	CAISDMDGRKAYEQYF	TGTGCCATCAGTGACATGGACGGGAGAAAGGCCTACGAGCAGTACTTC
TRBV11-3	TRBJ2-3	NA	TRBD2	CASSLGRAGATDTQYF	TGTGCCAGCAGCTTAGGGCGAGCGGGAGCTACAGATACGCAGTATTTT
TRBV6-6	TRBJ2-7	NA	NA	CASSYSSQRAYEQYF	TGTGCCAGCAGTTACTCGTCTCAGAGGGCCTACGAGCAGTACTTC
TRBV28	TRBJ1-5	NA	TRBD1	CASSRQGNQPQHF	TGTGCCAGCAGTAGACAGGGGAATCAGCCCCAGCATTTT
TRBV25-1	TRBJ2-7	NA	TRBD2	CASSDKREGSYEQYF	TGTGCCAGCAGTGACAAACGGGAGGGCTCCTACGAGCAGTACTTC
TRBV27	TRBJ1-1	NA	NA	CASSLWGMNTEAFF	TGTGCCAGCAGTTTATGGGGGATGAACACTGAAGCTTTCTTT
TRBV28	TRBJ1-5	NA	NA	CASISLYSNQPQHF	TGTGCCAGCATTAGCCTCTATAGCAATCAGCCCCAGCATTTT
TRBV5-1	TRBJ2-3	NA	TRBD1	CASSPDRGPGTDTQYF	TGCGCCAGCAGCCCGGACAGGGGGCCGGGAACAGATACGCAGTATTTT
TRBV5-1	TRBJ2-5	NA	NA	CASSLEAGRETQYF	TGCGCCAGCAGCTTGGAGGCAGGGAGAGAGACCCAGTACTTC
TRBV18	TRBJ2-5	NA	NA	CASSTGKGRETQYF	TGTGCCAGCTCGACCGGGAAGGGTAGGGAGACCCAGTACTTC
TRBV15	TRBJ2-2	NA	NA	CATSRGDNGELFF	TGTGCCACCAGCAGAGGGGATAACGGGGAGCTGTTTTTT
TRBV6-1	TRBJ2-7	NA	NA	CASSALGDPPLEQYF	TGTGCCAGCAGCGCCCTGGGGGATCCCCCCCTCGAGCAGTACTTC
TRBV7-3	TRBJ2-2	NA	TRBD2	CASSSTPLGLAGGELFF	TGTGCCAGCAGCTCCACGCCCCTGGGACTAGCGGGCGGGGAGCTGTTTTTT
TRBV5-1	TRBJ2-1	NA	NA	CASSLEGGFYNEQFF	TGCGCCAGCAGCTTGGAGGGGGGATTCTACAATGAGCAGTTCTTC
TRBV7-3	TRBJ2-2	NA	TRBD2	CASSNGRAPGELFF	TGTGCCAGCTCTAACGGGAGGGCCCCCGGGGAGCTGTTTTTT
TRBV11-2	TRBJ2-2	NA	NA	CASSTSRANTGELFF	TGTGCCAGCAGCACCAGTAGAGCGAACACCGGGGAGCTGTTTTTT
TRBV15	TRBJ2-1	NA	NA	CATSTLARGNEQFF	TGTGCCACCAGCACCTTGGCCCGCGGGAATGAGCAGTTCTTC
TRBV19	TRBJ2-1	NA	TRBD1	CASRRQGAVYHEQFF	TGTGCCAGTAGACGGCAGGGGGCAGTCTACCATGAGCAGTTCTTC
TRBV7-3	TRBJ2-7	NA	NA	CASSNPRSEQYF	TGTGCCAGCAGCAACCCTAGGAGCGAGCAGTACTTC
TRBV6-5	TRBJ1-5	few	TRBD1	CASSSRQGVRHF	TGTGCCAGCAGTTCCCGACAGGGGGTTCGACATTTT
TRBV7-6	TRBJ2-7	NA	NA	CASSLGGANEQYF	TGTGCCAGCAGCTTAGGGGGGGCCAACGAGCAGTACTTC
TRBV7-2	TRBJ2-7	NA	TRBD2	CASSTLAGVRGEQYF	TGTGCCAGCAGCACCCTAGCGGGAGTGAGAGGCGAGCAGTACTTC
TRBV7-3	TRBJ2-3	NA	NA	CASSPPDTQYF	TGTGCCAGCAGCCCCCCAGATACGCAGTATTTT
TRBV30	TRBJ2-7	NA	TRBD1	CAWTLDRGSEQYF	TGTGCCTGGACCCTAGACAGGGGTAGCGAGCAGTACTTC
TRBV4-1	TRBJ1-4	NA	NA	CASSQGLYNEKLFF	TGCGCCAGCAGCCAGGGACTGTATAATGAAAAACTGTTTTTT